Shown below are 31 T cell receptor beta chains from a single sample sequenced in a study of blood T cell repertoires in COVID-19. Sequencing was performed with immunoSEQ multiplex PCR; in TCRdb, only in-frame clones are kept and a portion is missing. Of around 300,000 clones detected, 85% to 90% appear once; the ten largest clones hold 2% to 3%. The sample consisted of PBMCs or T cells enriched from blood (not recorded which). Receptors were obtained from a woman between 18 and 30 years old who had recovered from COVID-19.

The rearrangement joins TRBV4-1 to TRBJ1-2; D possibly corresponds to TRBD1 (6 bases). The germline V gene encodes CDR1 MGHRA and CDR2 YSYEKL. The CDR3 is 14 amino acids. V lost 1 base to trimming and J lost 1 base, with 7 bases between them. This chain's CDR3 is CASSQVTGNYGYTF. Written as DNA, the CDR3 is TGCGCCAGCAGCCAAGTGACAGGTAACTATGGCTACACCTTC.

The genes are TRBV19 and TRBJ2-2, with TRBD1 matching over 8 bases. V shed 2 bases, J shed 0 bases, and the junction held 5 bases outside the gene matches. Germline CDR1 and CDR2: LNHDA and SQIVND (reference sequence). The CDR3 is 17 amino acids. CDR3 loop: CASSIRVQGANTGELFF. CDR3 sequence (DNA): TGTGCCAGTAGTATAAGAGTACAGGGGGCGAACACCGGGGAGCTGTTTTTT.

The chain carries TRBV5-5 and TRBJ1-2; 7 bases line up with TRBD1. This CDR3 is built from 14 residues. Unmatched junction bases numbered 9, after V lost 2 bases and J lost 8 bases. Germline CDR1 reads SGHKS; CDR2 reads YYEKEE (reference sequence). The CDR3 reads CASSLGQEKVGYTF. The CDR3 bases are TGTGCCAGCAGCTTAGGACAGGAGAAGGTCGGCTACACCTTC.

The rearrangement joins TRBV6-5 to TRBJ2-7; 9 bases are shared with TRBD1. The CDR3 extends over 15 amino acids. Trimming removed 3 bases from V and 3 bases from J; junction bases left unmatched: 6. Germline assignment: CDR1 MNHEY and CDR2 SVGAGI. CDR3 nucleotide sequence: TGTGCCAGCAGTTATTCAGGGACAGGGATCTACGAGCAGTACTTC. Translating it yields CASSYSGTGIYEQYF.

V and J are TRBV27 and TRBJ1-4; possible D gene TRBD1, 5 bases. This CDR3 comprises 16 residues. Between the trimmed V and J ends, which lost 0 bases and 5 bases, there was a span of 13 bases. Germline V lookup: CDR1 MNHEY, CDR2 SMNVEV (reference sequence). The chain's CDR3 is CASSLSQGRWNEKLFF. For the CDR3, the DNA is TGTGCCAGCAGTTTATCGCAGGGAAGATGGAATGAAAAACTGTTTTTT.

CDR3 DNA: TGTGCCAGCAGTCAAGGGACAGTAAGGAGGAGCACTGAAGCTTTCTTT. Amino acids: CASSQGTVRRSTEAFF. V gene TRBV5-8 combines with J gene TRBJ1-1; TRBD1 aligns across 7 bases. Trimming at V came to 5 bases and at J to 4 bases, leaving 14 bases not matched to a gene. From germline, CDR1 is SGHTS and CDR2 YDEGEE. There are 16 residues in the CDR3.

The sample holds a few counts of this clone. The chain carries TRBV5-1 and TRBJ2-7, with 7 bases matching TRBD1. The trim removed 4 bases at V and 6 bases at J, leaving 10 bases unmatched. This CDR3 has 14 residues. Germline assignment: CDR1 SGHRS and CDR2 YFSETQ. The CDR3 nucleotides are TGCGCCAGCAGCACGGGGACAGTTGCCTCCGAGCAGTACTTC. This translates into CASSTGTVASEQYF. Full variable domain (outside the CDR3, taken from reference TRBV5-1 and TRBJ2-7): KAGVTQTPRYLIKTRGQQVTLSCSPISGHRSVSWYQQTPGQGLQFLFEYFSETQRNKGNFPGRFSGRQFSNSRSEMNVSTLELGDSALYLCASSTGTVASEQYFGPGTRLTVT.

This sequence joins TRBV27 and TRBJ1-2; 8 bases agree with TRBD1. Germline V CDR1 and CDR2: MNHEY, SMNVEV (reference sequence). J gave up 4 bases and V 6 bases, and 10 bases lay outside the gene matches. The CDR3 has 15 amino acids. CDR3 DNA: TGTGCCAGCAGACGTGGGACAGGAGCCCTCTATGGCTACACCTTC. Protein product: CASRRGTGALYGYTF.

This CDR3 is CASSLNPIAGHTDTQYF. In DNA, the CDR3 is TGTGCCAGCAGTCTCAACCCAATAGCGGGGCACACAGATACGCAGTATTTT. This chain uses TRBV6-4 with TRBJ2-3, with 8 bases aligning to TRBD2. In germline, CDR1 is MRHNA, CDR2 SNTAGT. This CDR3 contains 17 residues. The V gene end was trimmed by 5 bases and the J gene end by 2 bases; junction bases not matched to a gene: 12.

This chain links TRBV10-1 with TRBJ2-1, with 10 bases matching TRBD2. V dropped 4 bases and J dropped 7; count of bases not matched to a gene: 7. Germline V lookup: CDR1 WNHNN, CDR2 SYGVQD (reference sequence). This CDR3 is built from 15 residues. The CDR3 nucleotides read TGCGCCAGCAGTGCAGCGGGGGGGCCTCGAAATGAGCAGTTCTTC. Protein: CASSAAGGPRNEQFF.

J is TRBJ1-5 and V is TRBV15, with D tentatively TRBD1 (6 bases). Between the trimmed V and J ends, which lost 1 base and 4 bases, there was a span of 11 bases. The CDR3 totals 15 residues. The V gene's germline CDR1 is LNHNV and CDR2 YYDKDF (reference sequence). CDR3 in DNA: TGTGCCACCAGCAGAGCAGGGGCCCCTAATCAGCCCCAGCATTTT. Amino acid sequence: CATSRAGAPNQPQHF. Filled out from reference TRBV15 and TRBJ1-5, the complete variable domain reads DAMVIQNPRYQVTQFGKPVTLSCSQTLNHNVMYWYQQKSSQAPKLLFHYYDKDFNNEADTPDNFQSRRPNTSFCFLDIRSPGLGDTAMYLCATSRAGAPNQPQHFGDGTRLSIL.

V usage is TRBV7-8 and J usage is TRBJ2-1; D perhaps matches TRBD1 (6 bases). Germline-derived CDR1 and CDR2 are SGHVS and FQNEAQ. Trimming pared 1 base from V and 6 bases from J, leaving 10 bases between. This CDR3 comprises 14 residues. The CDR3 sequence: CASSLEDRGNEQFF. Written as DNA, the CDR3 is TGTGCCAGCAGCTTAGAGGACAGAGGCAATGAGCAGTTCTTC.

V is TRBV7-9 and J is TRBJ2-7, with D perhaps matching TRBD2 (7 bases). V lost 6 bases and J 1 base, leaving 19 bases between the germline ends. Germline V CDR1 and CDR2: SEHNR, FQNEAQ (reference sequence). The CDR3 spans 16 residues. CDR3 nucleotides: TGTGCCAGCAGTCCCCCTGGGGGGGCATTATCCTACGAGCAGTACTTC. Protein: CASSPPGGALSYEQYF.

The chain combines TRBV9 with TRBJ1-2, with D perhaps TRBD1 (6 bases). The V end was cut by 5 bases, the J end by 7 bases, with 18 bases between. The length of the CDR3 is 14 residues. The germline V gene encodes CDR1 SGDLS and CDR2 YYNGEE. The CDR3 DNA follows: TGTGCCAGCAGTCAACAGGGTGCCGGCTTTGGCTACACCTTC. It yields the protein CASSQQGAGFGYTF. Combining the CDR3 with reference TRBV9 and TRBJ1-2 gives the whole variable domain DSGVTQTPKHLITATGQRVTLRCSPRSGDLSVYWYQQSLDQGLQFLIQYYNGEERAKGNILERFSAQQFPDLHSELNLSSLELGDSALYFCASSQQGAGFGYTFGSGTRLTVV.

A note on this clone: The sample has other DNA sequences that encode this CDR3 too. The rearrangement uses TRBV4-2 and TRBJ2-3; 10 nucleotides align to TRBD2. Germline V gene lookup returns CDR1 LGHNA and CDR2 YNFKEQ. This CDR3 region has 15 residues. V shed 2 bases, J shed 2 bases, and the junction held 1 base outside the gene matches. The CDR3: CASSQLAGDTDTQYF. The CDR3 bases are TGTGCCAGCAGCCAACTAGCGGGGGACACAGATACGCAGTATTTT.

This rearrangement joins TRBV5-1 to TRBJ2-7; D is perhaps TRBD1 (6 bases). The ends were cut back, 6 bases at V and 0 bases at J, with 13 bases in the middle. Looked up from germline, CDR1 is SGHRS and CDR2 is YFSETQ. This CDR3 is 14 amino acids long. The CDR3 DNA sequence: TGCGCCAGCAACGAGGGACACAGCTCCTACGAGCAGTACTTC. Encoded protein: CASNEGHSSYEQYF.

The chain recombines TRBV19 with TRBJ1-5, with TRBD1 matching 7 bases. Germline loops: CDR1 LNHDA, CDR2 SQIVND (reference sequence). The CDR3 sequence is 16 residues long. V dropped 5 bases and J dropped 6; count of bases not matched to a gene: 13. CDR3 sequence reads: CASSVQQGSPRQPQHF. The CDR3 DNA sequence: TGTGCCAGTAGTGTACAACAGGGGAGTCCGCGTCAGCCCCAGCATTTT.

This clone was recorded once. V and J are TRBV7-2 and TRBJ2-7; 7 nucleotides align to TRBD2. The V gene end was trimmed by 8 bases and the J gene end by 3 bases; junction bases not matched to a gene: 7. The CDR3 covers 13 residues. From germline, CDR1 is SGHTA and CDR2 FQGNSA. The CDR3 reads CASRGGANYEQYF. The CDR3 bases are TGTGCCAGCCGCGGGGGAGCAAACTACGAGCAGTACTTC.

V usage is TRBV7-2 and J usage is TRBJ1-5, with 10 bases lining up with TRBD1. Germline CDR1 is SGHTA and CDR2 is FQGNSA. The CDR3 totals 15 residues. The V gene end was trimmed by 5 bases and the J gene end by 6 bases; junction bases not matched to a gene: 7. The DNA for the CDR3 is TGTGCCAGCAGCATGACAGGGGGCGGGGGTCAGCCCCAGCATTTT. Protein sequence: CASSMTGGGGQPQHF.

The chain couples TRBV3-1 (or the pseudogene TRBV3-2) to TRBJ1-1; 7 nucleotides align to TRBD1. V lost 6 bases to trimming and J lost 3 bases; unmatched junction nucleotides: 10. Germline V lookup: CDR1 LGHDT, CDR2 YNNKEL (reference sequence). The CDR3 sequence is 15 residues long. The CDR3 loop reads CASRKQTGAHTEAFF. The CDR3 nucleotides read TGTGCCAGCAGAAAACAAACAGGGGCCCACACTGAAGCTTTCTTT.

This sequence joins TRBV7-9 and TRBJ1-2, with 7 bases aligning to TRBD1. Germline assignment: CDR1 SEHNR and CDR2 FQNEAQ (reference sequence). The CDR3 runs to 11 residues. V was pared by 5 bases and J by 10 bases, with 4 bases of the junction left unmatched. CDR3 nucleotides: TGTGCCAGCAGCACGACAGGGAACTACACCTTC. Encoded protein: CASSTTGNYTF.

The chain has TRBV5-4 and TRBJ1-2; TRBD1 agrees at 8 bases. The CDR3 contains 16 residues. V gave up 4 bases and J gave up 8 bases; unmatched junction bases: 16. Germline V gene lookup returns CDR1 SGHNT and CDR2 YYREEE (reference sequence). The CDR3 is CASSKGGQGQSGGYTF. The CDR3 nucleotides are TGTGCCAGCAGCAAGGGCGGACAGGGTCAATCCGGGGGCTACACCTTC.

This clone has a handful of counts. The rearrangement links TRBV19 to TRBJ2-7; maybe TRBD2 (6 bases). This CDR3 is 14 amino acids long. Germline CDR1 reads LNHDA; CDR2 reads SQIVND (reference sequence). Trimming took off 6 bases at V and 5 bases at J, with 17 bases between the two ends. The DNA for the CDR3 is TGTGCCAGTAGGTCACTCTTACGGAGGGACGAGCAGTACTTC. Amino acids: CASRSLLRRDEQYF. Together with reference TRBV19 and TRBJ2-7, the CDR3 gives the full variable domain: DGGITQSPKYLFRKEGQNVTLSCEQNLNHDAMYWYRQDPGQGLRLIYYSQIVNDFQKGDIAEGYSVSREKKESFPLTVTSAQKNPTAFYLCASRSLLRRDEQYFGPGTRLTVT.

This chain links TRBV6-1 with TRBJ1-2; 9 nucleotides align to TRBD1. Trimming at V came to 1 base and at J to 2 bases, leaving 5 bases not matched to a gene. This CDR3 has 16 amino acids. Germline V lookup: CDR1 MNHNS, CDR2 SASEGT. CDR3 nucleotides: TGTGCCAGCAGTGAAGAAGACGGACAGGGGAACTATGGCTACACCTTC. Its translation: CASSEEDGQGNYGYTF.

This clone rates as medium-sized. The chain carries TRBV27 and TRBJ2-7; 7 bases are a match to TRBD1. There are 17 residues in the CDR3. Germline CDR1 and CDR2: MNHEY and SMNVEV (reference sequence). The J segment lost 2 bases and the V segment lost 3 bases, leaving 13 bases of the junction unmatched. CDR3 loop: CASSFTATGTVPYEQYF. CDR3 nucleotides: TGTGCCAGCAGTTTTACCGCGACCGGGACAGTCCCCTACGAGCAGTACTTC.

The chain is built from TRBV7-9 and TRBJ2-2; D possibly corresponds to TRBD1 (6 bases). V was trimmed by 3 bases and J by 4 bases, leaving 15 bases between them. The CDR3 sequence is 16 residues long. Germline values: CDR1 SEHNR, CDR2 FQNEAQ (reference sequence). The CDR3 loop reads CASSFWTVPGTGELFF. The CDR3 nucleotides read TGTGCCAGCAGCTTCTGGACAGTACCTGGCACCGGGGAGCTGTTTTTT.

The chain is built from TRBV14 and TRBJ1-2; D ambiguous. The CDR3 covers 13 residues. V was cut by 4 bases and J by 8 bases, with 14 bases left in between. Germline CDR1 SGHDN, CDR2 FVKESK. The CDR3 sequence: CASSRGSIYGYTF. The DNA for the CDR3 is TGTGCCAGCAGCCGAGGGTCCATCTACGGCTACACCTTC.

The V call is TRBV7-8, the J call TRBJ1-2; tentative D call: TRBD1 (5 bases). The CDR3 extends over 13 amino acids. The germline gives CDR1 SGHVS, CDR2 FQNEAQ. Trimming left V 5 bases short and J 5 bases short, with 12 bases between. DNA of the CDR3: TGTGCCAGCAGCCTCGGCGACAGATATGGCTACACCTTC. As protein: CASSLGDRYGYTF. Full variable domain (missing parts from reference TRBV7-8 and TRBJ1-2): GAGVSQSPRYKVAKRGQDVALRCDPISGHVSLFWYQQALGQGPEFLTYFQNEAQLDKSGLPSDRFFAERPEGSVSTLKIQRTQQEDSAVYLCASSLGDRYGYTFGSGTRLTVV.

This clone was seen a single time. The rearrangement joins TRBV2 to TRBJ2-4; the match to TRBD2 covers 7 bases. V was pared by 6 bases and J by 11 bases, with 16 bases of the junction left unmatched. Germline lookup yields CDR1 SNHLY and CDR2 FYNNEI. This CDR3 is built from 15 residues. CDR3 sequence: CASSPSVQAGTVQYF. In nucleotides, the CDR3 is TGTGCCAGCAGCCCTAGTGTACAAGCGGGGACGGTTCAGTACTTC.

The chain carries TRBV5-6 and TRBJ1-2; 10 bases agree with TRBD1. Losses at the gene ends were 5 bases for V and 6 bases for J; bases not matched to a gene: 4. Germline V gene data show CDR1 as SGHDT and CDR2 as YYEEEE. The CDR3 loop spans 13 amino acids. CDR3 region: CASRSDRGHGYTF. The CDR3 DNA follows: TGTGCCAGCAGAAGTGACAGGGGGCATGGCTACACCTTC.

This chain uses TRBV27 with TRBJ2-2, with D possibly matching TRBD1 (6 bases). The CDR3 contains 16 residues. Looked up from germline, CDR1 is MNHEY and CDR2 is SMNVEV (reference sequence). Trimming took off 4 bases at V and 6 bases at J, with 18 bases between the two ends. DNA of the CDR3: TGTGCCAGCAGTTCAGGGGATGGCTCATCCGCCGGGGAGCTGTTTTTT. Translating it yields CASSSGDGSSAGELFF.